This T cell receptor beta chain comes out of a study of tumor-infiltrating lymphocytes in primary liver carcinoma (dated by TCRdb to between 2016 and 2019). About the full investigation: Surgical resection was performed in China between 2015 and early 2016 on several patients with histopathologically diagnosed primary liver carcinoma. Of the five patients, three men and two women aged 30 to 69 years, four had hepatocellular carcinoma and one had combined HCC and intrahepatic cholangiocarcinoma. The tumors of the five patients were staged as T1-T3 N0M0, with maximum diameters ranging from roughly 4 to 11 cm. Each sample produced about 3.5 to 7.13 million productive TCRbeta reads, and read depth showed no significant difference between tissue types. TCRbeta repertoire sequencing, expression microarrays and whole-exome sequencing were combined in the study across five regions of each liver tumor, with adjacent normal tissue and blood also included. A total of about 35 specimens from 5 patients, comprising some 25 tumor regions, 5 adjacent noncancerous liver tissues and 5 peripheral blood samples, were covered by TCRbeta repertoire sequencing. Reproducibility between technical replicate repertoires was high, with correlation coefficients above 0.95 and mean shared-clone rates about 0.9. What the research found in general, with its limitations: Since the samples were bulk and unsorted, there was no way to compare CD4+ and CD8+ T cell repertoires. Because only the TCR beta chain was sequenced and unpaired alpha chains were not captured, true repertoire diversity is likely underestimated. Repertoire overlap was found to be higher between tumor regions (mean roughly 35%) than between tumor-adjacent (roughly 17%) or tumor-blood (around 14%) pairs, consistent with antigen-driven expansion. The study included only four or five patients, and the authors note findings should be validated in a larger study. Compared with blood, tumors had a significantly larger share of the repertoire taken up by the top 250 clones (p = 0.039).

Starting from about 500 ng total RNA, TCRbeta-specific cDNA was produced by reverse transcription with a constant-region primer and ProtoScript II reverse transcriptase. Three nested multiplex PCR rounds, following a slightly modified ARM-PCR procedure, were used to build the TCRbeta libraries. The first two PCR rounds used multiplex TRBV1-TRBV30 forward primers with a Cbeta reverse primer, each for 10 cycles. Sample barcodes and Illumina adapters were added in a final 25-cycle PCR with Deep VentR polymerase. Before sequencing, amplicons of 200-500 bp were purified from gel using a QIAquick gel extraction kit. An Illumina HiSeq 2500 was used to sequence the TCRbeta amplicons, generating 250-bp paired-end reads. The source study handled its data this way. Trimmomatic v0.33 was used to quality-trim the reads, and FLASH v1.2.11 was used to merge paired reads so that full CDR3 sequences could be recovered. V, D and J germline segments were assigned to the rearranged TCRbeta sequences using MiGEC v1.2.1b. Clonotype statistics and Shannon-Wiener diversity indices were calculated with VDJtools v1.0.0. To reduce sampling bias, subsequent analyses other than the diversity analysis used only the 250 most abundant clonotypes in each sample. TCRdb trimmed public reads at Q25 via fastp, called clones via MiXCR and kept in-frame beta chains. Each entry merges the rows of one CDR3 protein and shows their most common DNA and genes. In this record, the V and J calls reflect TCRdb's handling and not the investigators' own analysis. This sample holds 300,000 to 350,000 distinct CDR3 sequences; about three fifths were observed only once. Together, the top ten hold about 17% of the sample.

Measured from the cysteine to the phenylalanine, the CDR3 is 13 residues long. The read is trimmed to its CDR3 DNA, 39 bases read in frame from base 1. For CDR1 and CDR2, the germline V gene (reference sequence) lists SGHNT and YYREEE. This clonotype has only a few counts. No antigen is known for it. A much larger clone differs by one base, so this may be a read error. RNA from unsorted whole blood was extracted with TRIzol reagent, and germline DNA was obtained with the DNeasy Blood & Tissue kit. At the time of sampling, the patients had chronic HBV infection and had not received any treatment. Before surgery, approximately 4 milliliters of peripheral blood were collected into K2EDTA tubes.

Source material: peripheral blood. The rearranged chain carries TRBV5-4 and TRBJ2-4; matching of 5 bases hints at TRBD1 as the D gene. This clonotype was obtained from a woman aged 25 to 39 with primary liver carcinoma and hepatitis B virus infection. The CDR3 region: CASSVQGPNTQYF. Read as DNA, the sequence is TGTGCCAGCAGTGTGCAGGGCCCGAACACTCAGTACTTC.